This T cell receptor beta chain is from a study of T cells after yellow fever vaccination. The CDR3 contains 16 residues. CDR1 and CDR2 (germline): SGHTA, FQGTGA. Trimming stripped 5 bases from V and 0 bases from J, with 13 bases between. TCRdb recomputed calls from the 5' RACE reads with MiXCR, one row per CDR3 protein. The sample has roughly 85,000 distinct CDR3 sequences; roughly 13% are singletons. Sequences were derived from CD8+ T cells not binding an NS4B(214-222) dextramer, sorted from PBMCs, sampled 20 to 25 days after the first yellow fever vaccination. The TCR was taken from a man aged 18 to 29 who received the YFV17D yellow fever vaccine. The V gene is TRBV7-3, the J gene TRBJ2-2; D not certain. The DNA of the CDR3 is TGTGCCAGCAGCCTTAGGACGTATTCGAACACCGGGGAGCTGTTTTTT. It encodes CASSLRTYSNTGELFF.